This T cell receptor (beta chain) was obtained from a study of T cells expressing NK-cell markers. Study at large: Sequencing covered eight donors, seven HCMV-seropositive and one seronegative. Notes on the study in general: What remained unclear was the HCMV specificity of expanded NKG2C+ T cell clones.

Concerning this clonotype: Its antigen is unidentified.

TCRdb re-called the 5' RACE reads, yielding one record per CDR3 amino acid sequence without DNA. Found here are around 470,000 distinct CDR3 sequences; the top ten clones hold over 1.3%. The CDR3 extends over 13 amino acids. Looked up from germline, CDR1 is SQVTM and CDR2 is ANQGSEA. This chain joins TRBV29-1 and TRBJ1-1; the TCRdb D gene call, TRBD1, has no DNA to confirm it. The sequence came from a woman aged 50 to 65 in good health. Material for sequencing was blood T cells: a sorted CD56 or NKG2C T cell subset, CD4+ or CD8+ T cells, or bulk PBMC T cells (not recorded which). This CDR3 reads CSVREFRDTEAFF.